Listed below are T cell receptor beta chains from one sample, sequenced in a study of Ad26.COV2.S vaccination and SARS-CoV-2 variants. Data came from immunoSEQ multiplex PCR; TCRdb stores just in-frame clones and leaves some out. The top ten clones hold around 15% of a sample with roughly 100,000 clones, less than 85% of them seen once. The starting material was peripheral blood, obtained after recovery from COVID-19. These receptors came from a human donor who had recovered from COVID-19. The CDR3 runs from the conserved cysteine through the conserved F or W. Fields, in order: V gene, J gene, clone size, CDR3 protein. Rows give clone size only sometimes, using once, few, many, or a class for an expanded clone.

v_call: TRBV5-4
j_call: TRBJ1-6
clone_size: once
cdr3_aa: CASTSGIKNSPLHF

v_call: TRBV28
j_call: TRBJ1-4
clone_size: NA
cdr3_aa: CASTPSGVEEKLFF

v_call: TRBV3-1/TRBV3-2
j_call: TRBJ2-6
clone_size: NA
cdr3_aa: CASSPQSPFGLMDSGANVLTF

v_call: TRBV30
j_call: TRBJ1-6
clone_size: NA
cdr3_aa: CAWRRQGAGTLHF

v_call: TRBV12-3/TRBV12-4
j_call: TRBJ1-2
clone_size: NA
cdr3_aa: CASSKDRAHGYTF

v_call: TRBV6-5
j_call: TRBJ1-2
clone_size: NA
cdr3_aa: CASRTSLDYGYTF

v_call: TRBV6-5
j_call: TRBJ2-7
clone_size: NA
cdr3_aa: CASRVDSPSSYEQYF

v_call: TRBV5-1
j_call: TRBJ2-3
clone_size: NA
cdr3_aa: CASSSSTADTQYF

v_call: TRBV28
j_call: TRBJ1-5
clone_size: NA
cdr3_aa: CASTGDRRNQPQHF

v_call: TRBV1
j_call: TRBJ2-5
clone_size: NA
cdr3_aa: CTSSPSGGGKETQYF

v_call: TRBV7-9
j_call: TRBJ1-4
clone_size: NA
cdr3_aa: CASSPGQGNEKLFF

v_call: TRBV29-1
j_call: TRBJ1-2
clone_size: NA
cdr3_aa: CSVASQDSNYGYTF

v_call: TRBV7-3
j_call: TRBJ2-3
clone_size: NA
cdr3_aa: CASSLLGLDTQYF

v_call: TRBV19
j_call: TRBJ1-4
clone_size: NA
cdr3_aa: CASSIDWPGQGVSKDQKLFF

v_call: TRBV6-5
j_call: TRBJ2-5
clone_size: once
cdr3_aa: CASSSSGKETQYF

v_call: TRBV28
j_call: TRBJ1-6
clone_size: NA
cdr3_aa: CASSLAQGSYNSPLHF

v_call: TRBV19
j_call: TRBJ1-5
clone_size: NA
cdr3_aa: CASSTFSQAYSNQPQHF

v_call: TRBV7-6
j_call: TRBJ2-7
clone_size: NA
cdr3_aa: CASSLVTGNEQYF

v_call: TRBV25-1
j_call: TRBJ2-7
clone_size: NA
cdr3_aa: CASSVFYEQYF

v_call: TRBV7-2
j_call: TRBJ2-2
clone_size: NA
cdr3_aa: CASSLVSGVGTGELFF

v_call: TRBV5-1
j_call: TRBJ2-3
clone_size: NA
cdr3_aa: CASSLRTQSTDTQYF

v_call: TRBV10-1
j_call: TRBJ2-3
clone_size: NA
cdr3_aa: CASSDPQDYTDTQYF

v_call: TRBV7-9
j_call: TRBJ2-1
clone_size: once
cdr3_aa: CASTHRGNYNEQFF

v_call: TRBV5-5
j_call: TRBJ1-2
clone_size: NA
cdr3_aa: CASSLQERGYTF

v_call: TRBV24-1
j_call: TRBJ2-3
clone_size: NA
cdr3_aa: CATSDLLREGTDTQYF

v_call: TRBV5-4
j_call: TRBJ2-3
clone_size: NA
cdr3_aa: CASSPAGVPDTQYF

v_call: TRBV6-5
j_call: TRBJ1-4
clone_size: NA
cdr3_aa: CASRARQGNEKLFF

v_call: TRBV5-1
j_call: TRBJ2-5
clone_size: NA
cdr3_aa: CASSLVEGPGTQYF

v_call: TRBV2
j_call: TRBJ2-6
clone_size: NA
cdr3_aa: CASSGPGANVLTF

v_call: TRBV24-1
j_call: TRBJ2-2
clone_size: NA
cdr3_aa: CATSDNTGELFF

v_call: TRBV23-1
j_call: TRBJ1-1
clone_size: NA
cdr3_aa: CASSQYQTGGAGAFF

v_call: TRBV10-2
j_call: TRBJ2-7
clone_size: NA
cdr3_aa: CASINHSSGGFYEQYF

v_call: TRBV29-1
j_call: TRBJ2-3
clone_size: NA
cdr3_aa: CSVATANSQDTQYF

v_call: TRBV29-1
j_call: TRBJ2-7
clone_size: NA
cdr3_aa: CSVDDGTEQYF

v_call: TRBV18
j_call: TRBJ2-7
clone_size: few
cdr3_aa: CASSRSTGQGSYEQYF

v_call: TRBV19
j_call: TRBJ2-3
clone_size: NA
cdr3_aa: CASSMGLAMRTDTQYF

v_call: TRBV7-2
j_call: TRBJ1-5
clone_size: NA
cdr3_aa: CASSPTRNQPQHF

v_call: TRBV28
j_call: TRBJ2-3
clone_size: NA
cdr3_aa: CASSLAGGASTDTQYF

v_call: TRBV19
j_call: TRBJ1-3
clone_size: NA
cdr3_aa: CASSGQLERNTIYF

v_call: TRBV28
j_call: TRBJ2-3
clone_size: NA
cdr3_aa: CASSLGHLTDTQYF

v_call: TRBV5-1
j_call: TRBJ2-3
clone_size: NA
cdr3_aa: CASSDHTDTQYF

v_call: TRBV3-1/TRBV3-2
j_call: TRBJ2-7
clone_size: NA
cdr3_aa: CASSQDGTGAGWQYF

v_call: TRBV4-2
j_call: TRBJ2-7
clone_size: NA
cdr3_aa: CASSQDLTTGQVLSYEQYF

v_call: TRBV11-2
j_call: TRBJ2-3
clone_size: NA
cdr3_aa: CASSLTGDADTQYF

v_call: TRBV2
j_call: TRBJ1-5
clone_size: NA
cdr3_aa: CASSGGSEQVTQHF

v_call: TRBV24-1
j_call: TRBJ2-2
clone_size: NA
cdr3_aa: CATSDFGTGATGELFF